These T cell receptor beta chains were read from a single sample in a study of identical twins. In TCRdb, the 5' RACE reads were re-called with MiXCR into one record per CDR3 protein. This sample has around 570,000 distinct CDR3 sequences; approximately 9.6% occur once, and the top ten carry 3%. This sample also appeared in a second study, on yellow fever vaccine responses in identical twins.

What was sequenced was PBMCs. These receptors all stem from a young woman in good health. CDR3s include the opening cysteine and the closing phenylalanine or tryptophan. The D gene is left open where the match is weak. The size of a clone is reported for some rows only, either as once, few or many, or as a class for expanded clones.

V,J,D,size,DNA,CDR3
TRBV4-3,TRBJ2-7,NA,many,TGCGCCAGCAGTGCCGGGCTGGACCTAAGCTCCTACGAGCAGTACTTC,CASSAGLDLSSYEQYF
TRBV12-3/TRBV12-4,TRBJ1-5,TRBD1,NA,TGTGCCAGCAGTTTTGCGGACAGGGGAAGCCTTCAGCCCCAGCATTTT,CASSFADRGSLQPQHF
TRBV7-2,TRBJ2-7,NA,few,TGTGCCAGCAGCTTACCCCAGCCGGGGGATTACGAGCAGTACTTC,CASSLPQPGDYEQYF
TRBV18,TRBJ1-5,NA,NA,TGTGCCAGCTCACCTTACTCCGGGGGAGGCAATCAGCCCCAGCATTTT,CASSPYSGGGNQPQHF
TRBV29-1,TRBJ2-1,TRBD2,many,TGCAGCGTTGAACTAGCGGGGGGTCTGCAGTTCTTC,CSVELAGGLQFF
TRBV4-3,TRBJ2-7,TRBD2,many,TGCGCCAGCAGCCAAGATCGGAGTAGCGGGGCCTACGAGCAGTACTTC,CASSQDRSSGAYEQYF
TRBV6-1,TRBJ1-4,NA,few,TGTGCCAGCAGTGAAGTCGTGGGAGAACTGTTTTTT,CASSEVVGELFF
TRBV5-1,TRBJ1-2,NA,few,TGCGCCAGCAGCTTCGCGGCTAACTATGGCTACACCTTC,CASSFAANYGYTF
TRBV7-2,TRBJ2-3,NA,NA,TGTGCCAGCAGCTTGACCCAGGGCACAGATACGCAGTATTTT,CASSLTQGTDTQYF
TRBV24-1,TRBJ2-1,TRBD1,few,TGTGCCACCAGTGGGACAGGAAAAGGGGGCAATGAGCAGTTCTTC,CATSGTGKGGNEQFF
TRBV16,TRBJ2-7,TRBD1,many,TGTGCCAGCAGCCAATCCTTAGGGACAGGTCCCCTCGAGCAGTACTTC,CASSQSLGTGPLEQYF
TRBV10-3,TRBJ1-6,TRBD1,few,TGTGCCATCAGTGAGTTCCCGGGACAGGGCAATTCACCCCTCCACTTT,CAISEFPGQGNSPLHF
TRBV11-1,TRBJ2-1,TRBD1,few,TGTGCCAGCAGCTTAGCCTACGGAGGAGGACAGGGGGCGGACAATGAGCAGTTCTTC,CASSLAYGGGQGADNEQFF
TRBV7-3,TRBJ2-2,NA,NA,TGTGCCAGCAGCTTAACGACGGGGGGGGAGCTGTTTTTT,CASSLTTGGELFF
TRBV7-2,TRBJ2-7,NA,NA,TGTGCCAGCAGCTTAGGTGTACAGGGCAAGTACGAGCAGTACTTC,CASSLGVQGKYEQYF
TRBV28,TRBJ2-7,NA,many,TGTGCCAGCACAATCGCGGGGGCCGGCAGCGACGAGCAGTACTTC,CASTIAGAGSDEQYF
TRBV24-1,TRBJ2-2,NA,many,TGTGCCACCAGTGACTTTTACACCGGGGAGCTGTTTTTT,CATSDFYTGELFF
TRBV4-3,TRBJ2-3,NA,NA,TGCGCCAGCAGCCAAGACGTCAGGGGACCCGGCACAGATACGCAGTATTTT,CASSQDVRGPGTDTQYF
TRBV20-1,TRBJ2-7,NA,few,TGCAGTGCTAGAGATAGCAGGACAGACTACGAGCAGTACTTC,CSARDSRTDYEQYF
TRBV29-1,TRBJ2-7,NA,many,TGCAGCGTACTGCCCTCTGGACAGCCCTACGAGCAGTACTTC,CSVLPSGQPYEQYF
TRBV20-1,TRBJ2-7,TRBD1,many,TGCAGTGCTAGAGACCCCAGGGGGCGTTACGAGCAGTACTTC,CSARDPRGRYEQYF
TRBV12-3/TRBV12-4,TRBJ1-3,NA,many,TGTGCCAGCAGTTTCGGGGACACTCCCGGAAACACCATATATTTT,CASSFGDTPGNTIYF
TRBV3-1,TRBJ2-7,TRBD2,NA,TGTGCCAGCAGCCGCCAGGGAGGGGCTGACGACGAGCAGTACTTC,CASSRQGGADDEQYF
TRBV7-9,TRBJ2-7,NA,few,TGTGCCAGCAGCTTATCCTCGGACTTCAAGCAGTACTTC,CASSLSSDFKQYF
TRBV5-1,TRBJ2-1,NA,many,TGCGCCAGCAGCTTGGCGGAGTTAAAGATCAATGAGCAGTTCTTC,CASSLAELKINEQFF
TRBV7-8,TRBJ2-3,NA,many,TGTGCCAGCAGCTTAGTGGGGGCTAAAAACACAGATACGCAGTATTTT,CASSLVGAKNTDTQYF
TRBV7-9,TRBJ2-6,NA,NA,TGTGCCAGCAGCTTATCTAACAGCCCATCTGGGGCCAACGTCCTGACTTTC,CASSLSNSPSGANVLTF
TRBV7-9,TRBJ2-7,NA,NA,TGTGCCAGCAGCCCTGGACAGAAAGCGGGACCTTCCTACGAGCAGTACTTC,CASSPGQKAGPSYEQYF
TRBV12-3/TRBV12-4,TRBJ2-7,TRBD1,NA,TGTGCCAGCAGTTTAGTAGGGACAGGCCCCAAAAGGTACGAGCAGTACTTC,CASSLVGTGPKRYEQYF
TRBV2,TRBJ1-5,TRBD1,few,TGTGCCAGCAGTGAGGGGGACAGTTATAGCAATCAGCCCCAGCATTTT,CASSEGDSYSNQPQHF
TRBV5-5,TRBJ2-5,NA,many,TGTGCCAGCAGCTCCCGGACAGTGCAAGAGACCCAGTACTTC,CASSSRTVQETQYF
TRBV29-1,TRBJ2-1,NA,NA,TGCAGCGTTCAAACAGGGGACTCCTACAAGGAGCAGTTCTTC,CSVQTGDSYKEQFF
TRBV4-1,TRBJ2-1,TRBD2,many,TGCGCCAGCAGCCATAGGAATTCTAGCGGGAGTAGGTATGAGCAGTTCTTC,CASSHRNSSGSRYEQFF
TRBV5-1,TRBJ2-7,TRBD2,many,TGCGCCAGCAGCCCGAGCGGGAACGTAGAGCAGTACTTC,CASSPSGNVEQYF
TRBV27,TRBJ1-5,NA,many,TGTGCCAGCAGTTTAGGGGCCCCGGGGGATCAGCCCCAGCATTTT,CASSLGAPGDQPQHF
TRBV28,TRBJ2-1,TRBD1,few,TGTGCCAGCAGTCTACCCCCCCGGGACAGGCCTACACTGGGGCAGTTCTTC,CASSLPPRDRPTLGQFF
TRBV29-1,TRBJ2-2,NA,many,TGCAGCGTTGGAGGGGCGTTCACCGGGGAGCTGTTTTTT,CSVGGAFTGELFF
TRBV20-1,TRBJ2-7,TRBD2,NA,TGCAGTGCTAGGACTAATCACCCCTGGACTAGCGGGAGGGCCGACGAGCAGTACTTC,CSARTNHPWTSGRADEQYF
TRBV30,TRBJ2-3,TRBD1,NA,TGTGCCTGGAACAGGGGAAGGGGAGATACGCAGTATTTT,CAWNRGRGDTQYF
TRBV5-1,TRBJ2-3,NA,few,TGCGCCAGCACTCTCGGAGGGGGAGGGAGCACAGATACGCAGTATTTT,CASTLGGGGSTDTQYF
TRBV7-8,TRBJ2-7,NA,NA,TGTGCCAGCAGCCCTTCTGGAATAGCGGTATACGAGCAGTACTTC,CASSPSGIAVYEQYF
TRBV27,TRBJ1-4,TRBD1,once,TGTGCCAGCAGTATCGGACAGGGGGCAATTAATGAAAAACTGTTTTTT,CASSIGQGAINEKLFF
TRBV10-2,TRBJ2-3,TRBD1,many,TGCGCCAGCGAGACAGGGGCAGATACGCAGTATTTT,CASETGADTQYF
TRBV5-1,TRBJ2-2,NA,many,TGCGCCAGCAGCCAGAACACCGGGGAGCTGTTTTTT,CASSQNTGELFF
TRBV24-1,TRBJ2-1,TRBD1,many,TGTGCCACCAGTGACTCCCGGGACAGGGGGCGATACAATGAGCAGTTCTTC,CATSDSRDRGRYNEQFF
TRBV5-1,TRBJ2-7,NA,few,TGCGCCAGCAGCTTGGTGGGGGGTCAAAAGATCTACGAGCAGTACTTC,CASSLVGGQKIYEQYF
TRBV30,TRBJ2-3,NA,few,TGTGCCTCTAAAAAGGGGCCAGATACGCAGTATTTT,CASKKGPDTQYF
TRBV10-3,TRBJ2-5,NA,few,TGTGCCATCAGTGAAGCATCGGCTCAAGAGACCCAGTACTTC,CAISEASAQETQYF
TRBV4-2,TRBJ2-3,TRBD2,many,TGTGCCAGCAGCCAAGGCGGGGGGGCCACAGATACGCAGTATTTT,CASSQGGGATDTQYF
TRBV27,TRBJ2-1,NA,many,TGTGCCAGCAGTCTAGCAGGATCGAACTATGAGCAGTTCTTC,CASSLAGSNYEQFF
TRBV5-1,TRBJ2-3,TRBD2,few,TGCGCCAGCAGCTTGGGACTAGCGGCGCCCACAGATACGCAGTATTTT,CASSLGLAAPTDTQYF
TRBV5-1,TRBJ2-1,NA,many,TGCGCCAGCAGCTCCTCGGGTGGGTGGGATGAGCAGTTCTTC,CASSSSGGWDEQFF
TRBV10-3,TRBJ2-5,NA,many,TGTGCCATCAGTGAACAGCGGGCGGGCGGGGAGACCCAGTACTTC,CAISEQRAGGETQYF
TRBV7-2,TRBJ2-7,NA,few,TGTGCCAGCAGCCTGGACGGTTTTCTGGAGCAGTACTTC,CASSLDGFLEQYF
TRBV12-3/TRBV12-4,TRBJ1-5,NA,NA,TGTGCCAGCAGTTTATCGGTAAATAGCAATCAGCCCCAGCATTTT,CASSLSVNSNQPQHF
TRBV5-1,TRBJ1-1,NA,many,TGCGCCAGCAGCCCGACACAGGGTATCACTGAAGCTTTCTTT,CASSPTQGITEAFF
TRBV20-1,TRBJ1-5,NA,many,TGCAGTGCTAGAGATCTGTCGGCGAGTCAGCCCCAGCATTTT,CSARDLSASQPQHF
TRBV20-1,TRBJ2-7,TRBD2,many,TGCAGTGCTAGTGTCGGGACTAGCGGGGCGAGCTCCTACGAGCAGTACTTC,CSASVGTSGASSYEQYF
TRBV18,TRBJ1-1,NA,few,TGTGCCTCCGAAACATTGAAGGCCTTGAACACTGAAGCTTTCTTT,CASETLKALNTEAFF
TRBV7-2,TRBJ2-2,TRBD1,NA,TGTGCCAGCAGCTTACGACAGGGGTTGAGTTTCGGGGAGCTGTTTTTT,CASSLRQGLSFGELFF